The sequence of this T cell receptor beta chain was determined in a study of neurological immune-mediated disorders. The CDR3 totals 15 residues. V lost 4 bases to trimming and J lost 0 bases, with 14 bases between them. CDR1 and CDR2 from the germline V gene are DFQATT and SNEGSKA (reference sequence). TCRdb re-called the 5' RACE reads through MiXCR, storing one row per CDR3 protein. The sample has tens of thousands of distinct CDR3 sequences, roughly an eighth seen once. This clonotype was seen ten or more times. Noted time point: technical triplicate 1. Sequencing was carried out using CD4+ T cells from blood. This sequence originates from a female donor with HTLV-1-associated myelopathy (HAM/TSP). The V and J genes are TRBV20-1 and TRBJ2-3, with D possibly being TRBD1 (5 bases). CDR3 DNA: TGCAGTGCTAAAGCTCGGACACCTAGCACAGATACGCAGTATTTT. Protein product: CSAKARTPSTDTQYF.